This TCR beta chain was recovered during a study of T-cell reconstitution after alpha-beta-depleted transplantation in children. General study findings and limits: Several hundred rapidly expanded clones from non-depleted graft cells reportedly supplied alpha-beta T cells about two months post-transplant. Fresh T-cell production supplied most of the T-cell counts and diversity seen one year after transplant.

This clonotype came up many times. What it binds is unknown. The library targeted TCRbeta and was prepared with unique molecular identifiers. Via MiXCR, TCRdb re-called the PCR reads, giving one row per CDR3 protein. The sample lists around 270,000 distinct CDR3 sequences; over 7.5% were seen once. The V end was cut by 3 bases, the J end by 3 bases, with 11 bases between. This CDR3 is 13 amino acids long. The germline CDR1 and CDR2 sequences are DFQATT and SNEGSKA (reference sequence). The chain joins TRBV20-1 to TRBJ2-5; a weak D match, TRBD1 (6 bases). Sequenced here: peripheral blood, sampled 360 days after TCRalphabeta/CD19-depleted stem cell transplant. The sequence came from a female patient aged 2-10 years who had a stem cell transplant for Fanconi anemia, so the T cells may come from the graft donor. The CDR3 nucleotides read TGCAGTGCTAGTCTCCCAGGGGAAGAGACCCAGTACTTC. Translating it yields CSASLPGEETQYF.